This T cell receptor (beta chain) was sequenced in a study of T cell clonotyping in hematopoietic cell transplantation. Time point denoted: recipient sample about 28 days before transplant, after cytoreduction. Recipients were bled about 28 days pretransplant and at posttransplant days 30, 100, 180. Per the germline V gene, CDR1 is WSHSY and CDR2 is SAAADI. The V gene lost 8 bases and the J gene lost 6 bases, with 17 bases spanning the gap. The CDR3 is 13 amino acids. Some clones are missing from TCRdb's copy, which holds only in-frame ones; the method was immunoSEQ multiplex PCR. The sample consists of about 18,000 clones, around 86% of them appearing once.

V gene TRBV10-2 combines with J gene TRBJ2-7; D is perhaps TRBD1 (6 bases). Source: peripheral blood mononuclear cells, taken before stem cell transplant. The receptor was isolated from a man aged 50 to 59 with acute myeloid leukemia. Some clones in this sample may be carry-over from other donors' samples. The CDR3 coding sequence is TGCGCCAGCCGCGGGCAGGGGAAGGGCGAGCAGTACTTC. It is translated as CASRGQGKGEQYF.